Each of the 18 T cell receptor beta chains below was sequenced from the same sample in a study of CD8 T cells in ankylosing spondylitis (TCRdb year 2017). Overall study outcomes, separate from this receptor: Blood from ankylosing spondylitis patients appeared to be characterized by a TCR beta motif made up of under ten highly homologous amino acid variants.

These TCRs' antigens remain unknown. The library was generated by 5' RACE. Sequencing used an Illumina HiSeq 2500. TCRdb itself trimmed the public reads at Q25 with fastp, ran MiXCR and retained productive beta chains. All rows with the same CDR3 protein become a single entry with the most common DNA and genes. Present in this sample are a few hundred thousand distinct CDR3 sequences, approximately 12% of which were seen just once. Under 7.5% of the sample goes to the ten largest clones. Specimen: blood, either unsorted or a sorted T cell fraction (not recorded which). The source of these receptors is a male donor with ankylosing spondylitis.

The chain links TRBV6-1 to TRBJ1-4; TRBD1 might be the D (6 bases). Per the germline V gene, CDR1 is MNHNS and CDR2 is SASEGT. Trimming cost V 5 bases and J 8 bases, with 15 bases left between them. The CDR3 contains 14 residues. CDR3 amino acids: CASSRQAFTEKLFF. The DNA of the CDR3 is TGTGCCAGCAGTAGACAGGCTTTTACGGAAAAACTGTTTTTT.

This clonotype was recorded at least ten times. The rearrangement links TRBV29-1 to TRBJ2-5; 10 positions match TRBD2. The germline gives CDR1 SQVTM, CDR2 ANQGSEA. This CDR3 is 14 amino acids long. With V trimmed by 6 bases and J by 5 bases, 9 bases remained unmatched. This CDR3 is CSVSTSGIGETQYF. The CDR3 region has the DNA TGCAGCGTGTCCACTAGCGGGATCGGGGAGACCCAGTACTTC. Full variable domain (missing parts from reference TRBV29-1 and TRBJ2-5): SAVISQKPSRDICQRGTSLTIQCQVDSQVTMMFWYRQQPGQSLTLIATANQGSEATYESGFVIDKFPISRPNLTFSTLTVSNMSPEDSSIYLCSVSTSGIGETQYFGPGTRLLVL.

This chain connects TRBV5-1 to TRBJ2-2; 7 positions agree with TRBD2. V was clipped by 0 bases and J by 2 bases; unmatched bases: 4. Germline-derived CDR1 and CDR2 are SGHRS and YFSETQ. The CDR3 has 16 amino acids. CDR3 coding DNA: TGCGCCAGCAGCTTGGACCCTAGCGGAAACACCGGGGAGCTGTTTTTT. It yields the protein CASSLDPSGNTGELFF. The variable domain in full, with the rest retrieved from reference TRBV5-1 and TRBJ2-2, is KAGVTQTPRYLIKTRGQQVTLSCSPISGHRSVSWYQQTPGQGLQFLFEYFSETQRNKGNFPGRFSGRQFSNSRSEMNVSTLELGDSALYLCASSLDPSGNTGELFFGEGSRLTVL.

The chain employs TRBV25-1 and TRBJ1-1; D call uncertain. This CDR3 region has 13 residues. Trimming took off 3 bases at V and 8 bases at J, with 13 bases between the two ends. The germline gives CDR1 MGHDK, CDR2 SYGVNS. CDR3 bases: TGTGCCAGCAGTGATTGGGTAGGGCAAGAAGCTTTCTTT. Amino acids: CASSDWVGQEAFF.

V gene TRBV9 combines with J gene TRBJ1-2; D might be TRBD1 (6 bases). V was shortened by 3 bases and J by 3 bases, with 12 bases between the two germline ends. Germline V lookup: CDR1 SGDLS, CDR2 YYNGEE. The CDR3 is made up of 14 amino acids. CDR3 nucleotides: TGTGCCAGCAGCGATAGGGGGGGTGACTATGGCTACACCTTC. Its protein is CASSDRGGDYGYTF.

This sequence joins TRBV5-1 and TRBJ2-5; TRBD1 aligns across 9 bases. This CDR3 is 15 amino acids long. After removal of 0 bases from V and 4 bases from J, the junction contained 4 bases not matched to a gene. Germline V gives CDR1 SGHRS, CDR2 YFSETQ. This CDR3 is CASSLEGQGRETQYF. The CDR3 DNA reads TGCGCCAGCAGCTTGGAAGGACAGGGGAGAGAGACCCAGTACTTC. Full variable domain (rest looked up from reference TRBV5-1 and TRBJ2-5): KAGVTQTPRYLIKTRGQQVTLSCSPISGHRSVSWYQQTPGQGLQFLFEYFSETQRNKGNFPGRFSGRQFSNSRSEMNVSTLELGDSALYLCASSLEGQGRETQYFGPGTRLLVL.

Many counts were recorded for this clonotype. The genes are TRBV5-5 and TRBJ2-5; TRBD2 aligns across 7 bases. The CDR3 sequence is 15 residues long. V lost 4 bases, J lost 0 bases, and 6 bases stayed unmatched. The germline gives CDR1 SGHKS, CDR2 YYEKEE (reference sequence). The CDR3 protein is CASSATSAYQETQYF. Here the CDR3 DNA reads TGTGCCAGCAGCGCTACTAGCGCTTACCAAGAGACCCAGTACTTC.

The chain is built from TRBV7-2 and TRBJ2-5; D ambiguous. Germline V CDR1 and CDR2: SGHTA, FQGNSA. The CDR3 contains 15 residues. The V and J ends lost 7 bases and 1 base respectively, with 16 bases between them. The CDR3 reads CASTQGAASQETQYF. The CDR3 DNA is TGTGCCAGCACCCAAGGCGCGGCAAGCCAAGAGACCCAGTACTTC.

This clonotype was seen a handful of times. This chain connects TRBV3-1 to TRBJ2-7; 8 bases align to TRBD2. CDR3 length: 13 residues. J gave up 5 bases and V 2 bases, and 2 bases lay outside the gene matches. Per the germline V gene, CDR1 is LGHDT and CDR2 is YNNKEL (reference sequence). The CDR3 here is CASSQTSGNEQYF. The CDR3 DNA is TGTGCCAGCAGCCAAACTAGCGGTAACGAGCAGTACTTC.

This chain uses TRBV29-1 with TRBJ1-2; D unclear. Germline values: CDR1 SQVTM, CDR2 ANQGSEA. V lost 2 bases and J lost 8, with 15 bases in between. The CDR3 length is 13 residues. The CDR3 nucleotides read TGCAGCGTTGAATTGGCAGGCCCTTTGGGCTACACCTTC. Translated, it gives CSVELAGPLGYTF.

The V and J genes are TRBV10-3 and TRBJ1-5; D unresolved. The germline V and J ends were trimmed by 3 bases and 2 bases, with 8 bases remaining between them. The germline CDR1 and CDR2 sequences are ENHRY and SYGVKD. This CDR3 comprises 14 residues. CDR3 loop: CAISDLVGNQPQHF. The DNA for the CDR3 is TGTGCCATCAGTGACTTAGTCGGCAATCAGCCCCAGCATTTT.

This clonotype has more than one count but fewer than ten. CDR3 nucleotides: TGTGCCAGCAGCCTAAGCCCTAACAGGGGCGAGCTGTTTTTT. Its protein product is CASSLSPNRGELFF. The J gene is TRBJ2-2, the V gene TRBV11-2; 7 bases fit TRBD1. The germline gives CDR1 SGHAT, CDR2 FQNNGV. The CDR3 is made up of 14 amino acids. V trimming: 5 bases; J trimming: 11 bases; junction bases outside the gene matches: 11.

This clonotype was seen only a few times. The CDR3 reads CAWGGTHGNTEAFF. The CDR3 nucleotides read TGTGCCTGGGGGGGGACCCATGGGAACACTGAAGCTTTCTTT. The chain joins TRBV30 to TRBJ1-1; TRBD1 might be the D (5 bases). The length of the CDR3 is 14 residues. The germline V gene encodes CDR1 GTSNPN and CDR2 SVGIG (reference sequence). The V gene lost 5 bases and the J gene lost 1 base, with 14 bases spanning the gap.

In its sample, this clonotype was seen a few times. The chain carries TRBV7-9 and TRBJ2-1, with 7 bases aligning to TRBD2. J lost 3 bases, V lost 7 bases, and 12 bases had no gene match. The CDR3 is 16 residues long. In germline, CDR1 is SEHNR, CDR2 FQNEAQ (reference sequence). CDR3 region: CASTVSHRGSYNEQFF. The DNA for the CDR3 is TGTGCCAGCACCGTTTCCCATCGCGGGAGCTACAATGAGCAGTTCTTC. Combining the CDR3 with reference TRBV7-9 and TRBJ2-1 gives the whole variable domain DTGVSQNPRHKITKRGQNVTFRCDPISEHNRLYWYRQTLGQGPEFLTYFQNEAQLEKSRLLSDRFSAERPKGSFSTLEIQRTEQGDSAMYLCASTVSHRGSYNEQFFGPGTRLTVL.

The V gene is TRBV11-2, the J gene TRBJ2-5, with D perhaps TRBD2 (6 bases). CDR1 is SGHAT and CDR2 is FQNNGV in the germline V gene. V was pared by 2 bases and J by 4 bases, with 20 bases between. CDR3 length equals 17 residues. The CDR3 region has the DNA TGTGCCAGCAGCTTAAATTTCCTCCGGGAGTCTCTAGAGACCCAGTACTTC. It specifies CASSLNFLRESLETQYF. The variable domain in full, completed from reference TRBV11-2 and TRBJ2-5, reads EAGVAQSPRYKIIEKRQSVAFWCNPISGHATLYWYQQILGQGPKLLIQFQNNGVVDDSQLPKDRFSAERLKGVDSTLKIQPAKLEDSAVYLCASSLNFLRESLETQYFGPGTRLLVL.

This chain links TRBV11-2 with TRBJ1-2, with D possibly being TRBD1 (6 bases). The V gene's germline CDR1 is SGHAT and CDR2 FQNNGV. The length of the CDR3 is 13 residues. V was pared by 3 bases and J by 4 bases, with 9 bases between. The CDR3 sequence: CASSFTGTYGYTF. In DNA form, the CDR3 reads TGTGCCAGCAGCTTCACAGGGACCTATGGCTACACCTTC.

This clonotype has a handful of counts. The V call is TRBV19, the J call TRBJ2-7; a weak D match, TRBD1 (6 bases). This CDR3 comprises 17 residues. V was trimmed by 5 bases and J by 1 base, leaving 21 bases between them. Per the germline V gene, CDR1 is LNHDA and CDR2 is SQIVND (reference sequence). The CDR3 spells CASSAHQGTGPSYEQYF. In DNA, the CDR3 is TGTGCCAGTAGTGCTCATCAGGGGACCGGTCCTTCCTACGAGCAGTACTTC.

As for this clonotype: Being one base from a much bigger clone, this may be a read error. The CDR3 carries no conserved terminal phenylalanine or tryptophan, so it likely arises from a read error. The chain carries TRBV12-3 or TRBV12-4 and TRBJ2-1; tentative D call: TRBD1 (5 bases). The ends were cut back, 4 bases at V and 6 bases at J, with 13 bases in the middle. The CDR3 spans 14 residues. For the CDR3, the DNA is TGTGCCAGCAGTTCCCCGACAAGGGGCAATGAGCAGTTCCTC. Protein: CASSSPTRGNEQFL.